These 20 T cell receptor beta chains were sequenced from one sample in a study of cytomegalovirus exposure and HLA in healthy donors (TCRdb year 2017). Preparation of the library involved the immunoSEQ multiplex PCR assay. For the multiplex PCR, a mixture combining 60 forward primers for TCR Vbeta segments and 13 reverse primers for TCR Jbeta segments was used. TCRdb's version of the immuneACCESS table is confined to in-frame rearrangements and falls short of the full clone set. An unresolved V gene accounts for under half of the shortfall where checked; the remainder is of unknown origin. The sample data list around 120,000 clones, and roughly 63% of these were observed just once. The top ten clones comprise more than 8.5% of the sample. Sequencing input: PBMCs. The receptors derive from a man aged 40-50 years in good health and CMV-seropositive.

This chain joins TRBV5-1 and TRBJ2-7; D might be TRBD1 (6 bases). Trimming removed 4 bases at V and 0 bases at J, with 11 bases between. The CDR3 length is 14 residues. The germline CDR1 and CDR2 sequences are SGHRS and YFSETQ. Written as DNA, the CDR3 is TGCGCCAGCAGCCCGGGACAAAACTCCTACGAGCAGTACTTC. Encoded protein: CASSPGQNSYEQYF.

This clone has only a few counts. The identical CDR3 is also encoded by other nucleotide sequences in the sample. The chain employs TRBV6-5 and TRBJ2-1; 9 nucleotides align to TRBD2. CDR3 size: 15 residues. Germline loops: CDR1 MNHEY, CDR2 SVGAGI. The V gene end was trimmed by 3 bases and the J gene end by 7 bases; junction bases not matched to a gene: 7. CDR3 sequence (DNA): TGTGCCAGCAGTTATAGTCTAGCGGGAACGAATGAGCAGTTCTTC. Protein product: CASSYSLAGTNEQFF.

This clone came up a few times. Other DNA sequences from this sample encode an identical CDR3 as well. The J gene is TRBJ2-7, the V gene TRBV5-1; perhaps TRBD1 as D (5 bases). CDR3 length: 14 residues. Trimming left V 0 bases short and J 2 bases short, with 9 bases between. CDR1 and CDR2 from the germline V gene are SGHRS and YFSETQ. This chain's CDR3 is CASSLVQGTYEQYF. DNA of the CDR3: TGCGCCAGCAGCTTGGTTCAGGGAACCTACGAGCAGTACTTC.

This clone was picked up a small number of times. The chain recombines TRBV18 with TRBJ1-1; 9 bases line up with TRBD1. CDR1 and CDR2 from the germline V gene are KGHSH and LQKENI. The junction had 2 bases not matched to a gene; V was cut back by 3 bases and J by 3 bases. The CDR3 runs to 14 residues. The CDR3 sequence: CASSPTGGYTEAFF. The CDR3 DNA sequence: TGTGCCAGCTCACCGACAGGGGGATACACTGAAGCTTTCTTT.

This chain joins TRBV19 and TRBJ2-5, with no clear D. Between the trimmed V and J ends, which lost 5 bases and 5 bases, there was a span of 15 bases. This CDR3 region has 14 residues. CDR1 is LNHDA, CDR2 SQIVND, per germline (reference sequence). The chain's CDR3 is CASSPEVAGETQYF. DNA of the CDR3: TGTGCCAGTAGTCCTGAGGTGGCCGGGGAGACCCAGTACTTC.

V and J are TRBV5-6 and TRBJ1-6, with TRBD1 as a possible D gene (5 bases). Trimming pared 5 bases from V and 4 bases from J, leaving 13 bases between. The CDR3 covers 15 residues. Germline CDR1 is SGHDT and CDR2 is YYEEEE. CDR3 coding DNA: TGTGCCAGCAGTTCCATTCAGGGTTATAATTCACCCCTCCACTTT. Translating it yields CASSSIQGYNSPLHF.

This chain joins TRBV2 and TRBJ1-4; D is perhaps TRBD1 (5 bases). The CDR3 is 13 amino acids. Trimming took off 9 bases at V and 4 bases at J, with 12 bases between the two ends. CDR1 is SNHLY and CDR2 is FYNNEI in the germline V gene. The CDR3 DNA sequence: TGTGCCAGGGGGAGCGGGGGTAATGAAAAACTGTTTTTT. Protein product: CARGSGGNEKLFF. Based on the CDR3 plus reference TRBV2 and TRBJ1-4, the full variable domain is EPEVTQTPSHQVTQMGQEVILRCVPISNHLYFYWYRQILGQKVEFLVSFYNNEISEKSEIFDDQFSVERPDGSNFTLKIRSTKLEDSAMYFCARGSGGNEKLFFGSGTQLSVL.

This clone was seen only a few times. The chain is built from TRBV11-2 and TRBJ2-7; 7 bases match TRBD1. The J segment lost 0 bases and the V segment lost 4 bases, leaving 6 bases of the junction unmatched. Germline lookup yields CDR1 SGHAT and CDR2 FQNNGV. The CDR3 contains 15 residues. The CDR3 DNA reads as TGTGCCAGCAGCTCGAACCGGGACAGCTCCTACGAGCAGTACTTC. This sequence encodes CASSSNRDSSYEQYF.

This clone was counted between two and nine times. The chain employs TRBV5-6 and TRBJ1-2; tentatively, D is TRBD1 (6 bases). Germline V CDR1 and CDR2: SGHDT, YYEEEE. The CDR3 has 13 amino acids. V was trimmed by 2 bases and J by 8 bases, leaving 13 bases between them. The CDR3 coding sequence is TGTGCCAGCAGCTTAGCAGGGGCTGAAGGCTACACCTTC. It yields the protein CASSLAGAEGYTF.

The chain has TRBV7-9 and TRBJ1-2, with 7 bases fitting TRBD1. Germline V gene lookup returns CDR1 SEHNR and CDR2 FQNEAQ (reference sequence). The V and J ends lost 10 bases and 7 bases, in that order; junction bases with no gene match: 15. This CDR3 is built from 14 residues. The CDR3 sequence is CATRSNRGPSGYTF. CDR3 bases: TGTGCCACCAGAAGTAACAGGGGTCCAAGTGGCTACACCTTC.

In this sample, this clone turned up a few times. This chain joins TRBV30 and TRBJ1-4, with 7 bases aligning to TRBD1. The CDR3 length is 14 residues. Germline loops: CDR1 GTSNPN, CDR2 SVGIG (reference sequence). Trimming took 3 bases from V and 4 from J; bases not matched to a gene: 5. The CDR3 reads CAWSRTGVNEKLFF. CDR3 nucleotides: TGTGCCTGGAGCCGGACAGGAGTTAATGAAAAACTGTTTTTT.

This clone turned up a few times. The CDR3 sequence: CASSQVGGTYEQYF. The CDR3, as DNA: TGCGCCAGCAGCCAAGTAGGAGGAACCTACGAGCAGTACTTC. This rearrangement joins TRBV4-1 to TRBJ2-7; weak D call: TRBD2 (5 bases). CDR1 is MGHRA and CDR2 is YSYEKL in the germline V gene. The V end was cut by 1 base, the J end by 2 bases, with 9 bases between. CDR3 length: 14 amino acids.

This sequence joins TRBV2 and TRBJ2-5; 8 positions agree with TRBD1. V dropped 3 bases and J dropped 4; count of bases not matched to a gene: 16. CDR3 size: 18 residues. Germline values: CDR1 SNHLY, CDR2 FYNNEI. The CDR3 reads CASSDLGSRTGTVETQYF. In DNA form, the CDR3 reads TGTGCCAGCAGTGATCTTGGCTCCAGGACAGGGACGGTAGAGACCCAGTACTTC. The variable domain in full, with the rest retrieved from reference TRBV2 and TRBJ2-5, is EPEVTQTPSHQVTQMGQEVILRCVPISNHLYFYWYRQILGQKVEFLVSFYNNEISEKSEIFDDQFSVERPDGSNFTLKIRSTKLEDSAMYFCASSDLGSRTGTVETQYFGPGTRLLVL.

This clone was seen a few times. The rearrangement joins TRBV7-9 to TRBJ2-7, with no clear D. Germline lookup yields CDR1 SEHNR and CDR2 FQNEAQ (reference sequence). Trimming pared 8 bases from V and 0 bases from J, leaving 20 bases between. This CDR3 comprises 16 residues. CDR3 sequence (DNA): TGTGCCAGCCGCCGCCTTACCGATAGGAGCTCCTACGAGCAGTACTTC. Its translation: CASRRLTDRSSYEQYF.

The DNA of the CDR3 is TGTGCCAGCAGTTATATCTCAGGGAACTATGGCTACACCTTC. Translating gives CASSYISGNYGYTF. The gene calls are TRBV6-5 and TRBJ1-2; D is perhaps TRBD1 (5 bases). In germline, CDR1 is MNHEY, CDR2 SVGAGI. V was trimmed by 3 bases and J by 2 bases, leaving 10 bases between them. The CDR3 covers 14 residues.

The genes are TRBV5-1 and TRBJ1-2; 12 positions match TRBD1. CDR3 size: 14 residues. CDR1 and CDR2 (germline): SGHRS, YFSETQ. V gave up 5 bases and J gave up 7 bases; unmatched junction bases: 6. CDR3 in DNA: TGCGCCAGCAGATCGGGACAGGGGGCCAGTGGCTACACCTTC. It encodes CASRSGQGASGYTF.

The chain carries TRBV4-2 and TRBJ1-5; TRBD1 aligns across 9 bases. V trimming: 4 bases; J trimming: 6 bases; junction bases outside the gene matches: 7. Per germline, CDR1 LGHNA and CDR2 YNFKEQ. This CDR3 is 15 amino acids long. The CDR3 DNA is TGTGCCAGCAGCCCACCGGGACAGGGTGGTCAGCCCCAGCATTTT. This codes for CASSPPGQGGQPQHF.

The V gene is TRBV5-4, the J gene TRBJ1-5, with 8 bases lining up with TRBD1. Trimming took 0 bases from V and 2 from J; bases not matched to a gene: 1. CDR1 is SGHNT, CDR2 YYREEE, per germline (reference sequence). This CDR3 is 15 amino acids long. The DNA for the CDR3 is TGTGCCAGCAGCTTGGGGGGACAGGGCAATCAGCCCCAGCATTTT. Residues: CASSLGGQGNQPQHF. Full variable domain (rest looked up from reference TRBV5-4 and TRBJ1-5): ETGVTQSPTHLIKTRGQQVTLRCSSQSGHNTVSWYQQALGQGPQFIFQYYREEENGRGNFPPRFSGLQFPNYSSELNVNALELDDSALYLCASSLGGQGNQPQHFGDGTRLSIL.

Here the CDR3 reads CASSGGDRGQPQHF. The CDR3 region has the DNA TGTGCCAGCAGTGGAGGTGACAGGGGACAGCCCCAGCATTTT. J is TRBJ1-5 and V is TRBV2; 8 bases match TRBD1. The CDR3 is 14 residues long. Germline-derived CDR1 and CDR2 are SNHLY and FYNNEI. The ends lost 4 bases at V and 7 bases at J; junction bases unmatched: 6.

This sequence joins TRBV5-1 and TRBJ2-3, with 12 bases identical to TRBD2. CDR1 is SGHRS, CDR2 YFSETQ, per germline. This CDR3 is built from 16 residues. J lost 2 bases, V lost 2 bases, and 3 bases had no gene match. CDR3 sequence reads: CASSFGTSGYTDTQYF. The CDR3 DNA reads TGCGCCAGCAGCTTCGGGACTAGCGGGTACACAGATACGCAGTATTTT.